The source of this TCR beta chain is a study of Ad26.COV2.S vaccination and SARS-CoV-2 variants. Overall study context: Ad26.COV2.S given intramuscularly, once or twice 56 days apart.

Only in-frame clones appear in the TCRdb table, and some are missing; sequencing was by immunoSEQ multiplex PCR. The top ten clones hold 2% to 2.5% of a sample with 300,000 to 400,000 clones, approximately 86% of them seen once. CDR1 LNHNV and CDR2 YYDKDF come from the germline V gene (reference sequence). V was trimmed by 0 bases and J by 6 bases, leaving 18 bases between them. CDR3 size: 16 residues. As to treatment: about 20 received Ad26.COV2.S at low or high dose, single or two shots; roughly five received placebo; per-sample allocation not given. The samples were gathered on day 63 after the first injection of vaccine or placebo. Donation came from an adult in Boston who was aged 18-55 years. Study-wide findings and caveats: TCR breadth and depth analyses may have underestimated total T cell responses.

This clone was seen more than once but under ten times. The antigen is not known. The receptor's source is a person aged 18-65 years who received the Ad26.COV2.S COVID-19 vaccine or a placebo. The sequencing here drew on peripheral blood, taken in a trial of Ad26.COV2.S vaccine versus placebo. The chain links TRBV15 to TRBJ2-7; D might be TRBD1 (5 bases). CDR3: CATSRDVGRAMGEQYF. In nucleotides, the CDR3 is TGTGCCACCAGCAGAGATGTTGGCAGGGCCATGGGCGAGCAGTACTTC.